The 23 T cell receptor beta chains below were found in one sample sequenced in a study of cytomegalovirus exposure and HLA in healthy donors (dated by TCRdb to 2016 to 2017). Library preparation was by the immunoSEQ multiplex PCR assay. A mixture of 60 forward primers for TCR Vbeta segments and 13 reverse primers for TCR Jbeta segments was used in the multiplex PCR. The clones in this table, taken by TCRdb from immuneACCESS, are in-frame only. Not every clone is retained; where verified, under half of the shortfall comes from an unresolved V gene, and the cause of the rest is unknown. This sample lists some 120,000 clones; approximately 79% were detected once. The ten largest make up around 4% of the sample. Sample: PBMCs. The receptors shown here come from a man between 25 and 39 years old in good health and CMV-seronegative.

The rearrangement uses TRBV7-8 and TRBJ2-5, with a tentative D call TRBD1 (6 bases). The end of the DNA fits TRBJ2-7 better, so the J call may be wrong. Germline V gene lookup returns CDR1 SGHVS and CDR2 FQNEAQ. This CDR3 comprises 14 residues. The CDR3 here is CASSSSGTQYEQYF. In DNA form, the CDR3 reads TGTGCCAGCAGCTCCTCCGGGACACAGTACGAGCAGTACTTC.

J is TRBJ1-2 and V is TRBV28; tentative D call: TRBD1 (6 bases). Germline V gene sequence: CDR1 MDHEN, CDR2 SYDVKM. The V gene lost 1 base and the J gene lost 7 bases, with 16 bases spanning the gap. The CDR3 runs 15 residues. Here the CDR3 DNA reads TGTGCCAGCAGTTTATTGCCCGGGGGGCAGGTTGGCTACACCTTC. It translates to CASSLLPGGQVGYTF.

V gene TRBV15 combines with J gene TRBJ2-2, with 10 bases that match TRBD1. CDR3 length: 17 amino acids. CDR1 and CDR2 from the germline V gene are LNHNV and YYDKDF (reference sequence). J gave up 4 bases and V 5 bases, and 10 bases lay outside the gene matches. The CDR3: CATSPRKRTGGTGELFF. The CDR3 DNA is TGTGCCACCAGCCCTAGGAAAAGGACAGGGGGCACCGGGGAGCTGTTTTTT.

The genes are TRBV6-5 and TRBJ2-7; 10 nucleotides agree with TRBD1. CDR3 length equals 13 residues. Germline CDR1 is MNHEY and CDR2 is SVGAGI. V was pared by 6 bases and J by 7 bases, with 6 bases of the junction left unmatched. CDR3 loop: CASRGTGDREQYF. DNA for the CDR3: TGTGCCAGCAGGGGGACAGGGGATCGTGAGCAGTACTTC.

This clone was found a few times. This chain links TRBV10-1 with TRBJ2-5, with TRBD2 as a possible D gene (5 bases). The CDR3 has 13 amino acids. Trimming stripped 2 bases from V and 5 bases from J, with 9 bases between. The germline gives CDR1 WNHNN, CDR2 SYGVQD (reference sequence). The chain's CDR3 is CASSERGFETQYF. Written as DNA, the CDR3 is TGCGCCAGCAGTGAGCGGGGTTTTGAGACCCAGTACTTC.

In this sample, this clone turned up once. Other DNA sequences in this sample translate to the same CDR3. V is TRBV5-4 and J is TRBJ1-1; 7 nucleotides match TRBD1. Germline loops: CDR1 SGHNT, CDR2 YYREEE (reference sequence). With V trimmed by 4 bases and J by 0 bases, 3 bases remained unmatched. This CDR3 is built from 14 residues. CDR3 sequence: CASSRDRMNTEAFF. CDR3 sequence (DNA): TGTGCCAGCAGCCGGGACAGAATGAACACTGAAGCTTTCTTT.

V is TRBV7-9 and J is TRBJ1-1; D might be TRBD1 (5 bases). CDR1 is SEHNR, CDR2 FQNEAQ, per germline (reference sequence). With 4 bases removed from V and 1 base from J, the gap between germline ends came to 10 bases. The CDR3 has 14 residues. The CDR3 DNA is TGTGCCAGCAGCTCCCGGACACCGAACACTGAAGCTTTCTTT. Translating gives CASSSRTPNTEAFF.

The chain has TRBV27 and TRBJ1-5, with 8 bases matching TRBD1. V lost 7 bases to trimming and J lost 1 base; unmatched junction nucleotides: 3. Germline-derived CDR1 and CDR2 are MNHEY and SMNVEV (reference sequence). This CDR3 spans 14 amino acids. CDR3 bases: TGTGCCAGCAAAAGGACAGGGAGCAATCAGCCCCAGCATTTT. Its protein product is CASKRTGSNQPQHF.

The CDR3 coding sequence is TGTGCCAGCAGGGTGAGACAGGGAAGTTTTGAGCAGTACTTC. Encoded protein: CASRVRQGSFEQYF. The rearrangement uses TRBV6-1 and TRBJ2-7, with TRBD1 matching over 7 bases. CDR1 is MNHNS and CDR2 is SASEGT in the germline V gene. The V gene end was trimmed by 6 bases and the J gene end by 7 bases; junction bases not matched to a gene: 12. The CDR3 has 14 amino acids.

The chain links TRBV6-6 to TRBJ2-7; no clear D. The CDR3 consists of 11 residues. Germline CDR1 and CDR2: MNHNY and SVGAGI (reference sequence). Trimming cost V 4 bases and J 4 bases, with 5 bases left between them. CDR3 in DNA: TGTGCCAGCAGTTGGCAGTACGAGCAGTACTTC. Translating it yields CASSWQYEQYF.

The rearrangement links TRBV2 to TRBJ1-1, with 10 bases identical to TRBD1. With 6 bases clipped from V and 4 bases from J, the junction kept 8 bases outside the gene matches. CDR3 size: 15 residues. Per germline, CDR1 SNHLY and CDR2 FYNNEI. CDR3 sequence reads: CASRRPGQGGTEAFF. CDR3 coding DNA: TGTGCCAGCAGAAGGCCAGGACAGGGGGGCACTGAAGCTTTCTTT.

V gene TRBV6-1 combines with J gene TRBJ1-4; 7 positions match TRBD1. The germline V gene encodes CDR1 MNHNS and CDR2 SASEGT. The CDR3 runs to 15 residues. With 5 bases clipped from V and 3 bases from J, the junction kept 6 bases outside the gene matches. The CDR3 here is CASSSRQGPNEKLFF. DNA of the CDR3: TGTGCCAGCAGTTCGCGACAGGGACCTAATGAAAAACTGTTTTTT.

The chain combines TRBV30 with TRBJ1-6; 9 nucleotides agree with TRBD1. Germline V gene data show CDR1 as GTSNPN and CDR2 as SVGIG (reference sequence). Trimming cost V 3 bases and J 6 bases; bases outside gene matches: 9. CDR3 length equals 16 residues. The CDR3 loop reads CAWRGLGTGFNSPLHF. In DNA form, the CDR3 reads TGTGCCTGGAGGGGTTTAGGGACAGGGTTTAATTCACCCCTCCACTTT.

J is TRBJ2-7 and V is TRBV29-1; 7 bases agree with TRBD1. J gave up 1 base and V 7 bases, and 4 bases lay outside the gene matches. The CDR3 sequence is 12 residues long. Germline CDR1 reads SQVTM; CDR2 reads ANQGSEA. CDR3 loop: CSASGQSYEQYF. The CDR3 nucleotides read TGCAGCGCCTCGGGACAGTCCTACGAGCAGTACTTC.

This chain links TRBV9 with TRBJ2-2, with 8 nucleotides matching TRBD1. Per the germline V gene, CDR1 is SGDLS and CDR2 is YYNGEE. This CDR3 spans 15 amino acids. V dropped 4 bases and J dropped 2; count of bases not matched to a gene: 4. Here the CDR3 DNA reads TGTGCCAGCAGCCTAACAGGGGGAAACACCGGGGAGCTGTTTTTT. Its protein is CASSLTGGNTGELFF.

The V and J genes are TRBV27 and TRBJ1-3; tentatively, D is TRBD1 (5 bases). Germline CDR1 MNHEY, CDR2 SMNVEV (reference sequence). Trimming left V 5 bases short and J 1 base short, with 9 bases between. The CDR3 covers 14 residues. As DNA, the CDR3 is TGTGCCAGCAGTGCCGACAGTTCTGGAAACACCATATATTTT. Its protein product is CASSADSSGNTIYF.

This clone was recorded only once. The chain couples TRBV9 to TRBJ2-3, with 10 bases that match TRBD1. The V and J ends lost 3 bases and 5 bases, in that order; junction bases with no gene match: 15. The germline V gene has CDR1 SGDLS and CDR2 YYNGEE. There are 18 residues in the CDR3. CDR3 sequence: CASSADMRPGQGLDTQYF. CDR3 in DNA: TGTGCCAGCAGCGCTGATATGAGACCGGGACAGGGGTTAGATACGCAGTATTTT.

The chain employs TRBV7-2 and TRBJ2-7; 8 bases are a match to TRBD2. In germline, CDR1 is SGHTA, CDR2 FQGNSA. The CDR3 extends over 13 amino acids. The V segment lost 2 bases and the J segment 4 bases; nucleotides outside the gene matches: 1. CDR3 in amino acids: CASSLPSGYEQYF. The CDR3 nucleotides read TGTGCCAGCAGCTTACCTAGCGGGTACGAGCAGTACTTC.

This rearrangement joins TRBV5-1 to TRBJ2-2; 9 positions agree with TRBD2. This CDR3 has 17 amino acids. Germline CDR1 reads SGHRS; CDR2 reads YFSETQ. Trimming at V came to 3 bases and at J to 7 bases, leaving 13 bases not matched to a gene. CDR3 sequence (DNA): TGCGCCAGCAGCTCCCACGCTAGTAGCGGGGGTGGCGGGGAGCTGTTTTTT. Translating it yields CASSSHASSGGGGELFF. Supplemented by reference TRBV5-1 and TRBJ2-2, the full variable domain reads KAGVTQTPRYLIKTRGQQVTLSCSPISGHRSVSWYQQTPGQGLQFLFEYFSETQRNKGNFPGRFSGRQFSNSRSEMNVSTLELGDSALYLCASSSHASSGGGGELFFGEGSRLTVL.

This clone has only a few counts. This chain links TRBV5-4 with TRBJ1-4; D uncertain. The V gene lost 5 bases and the J gene lost 0 bases, with 8 bases spanning the gap. The CDR3 runs 14 residues. Germline lookup yields CDR1 SGHNT and CDR2 YYREEE (reference sequence). The CDR3 coding sequence is TGTGCCAGCAGTATGAGGGCAACTAATGAAAAACTGTTTTTT. It codes for CASSMRATNEKLFF.

V is TRBV30 and J is TRBJ1-5; D not resolved. Per germline, CDR1 GTSNPN and CDR2 SVGIG (reference sequence). V was trimmed by 3 bases and J by 9 bases, leaving 24 bases between them. The CDR3 length is 16 residues. The CDR3 region is CAWSAGWRSRERPQHF. The CDR3 nucleotides read TGTGCCTGGAGCGCCGGTTGGAGGTCCCGCGAGCGGCCCCAGCATTTT.

The chain carries TRBV27 and TRBJ2-2; the match to TRBD2 covers 9 bases. The CDR3 sequence is 15 residues long. The J segment lost 5 bases and the V segment lost 4 bases, leaving 5 bases of the junction unmatched. Germline CDR1 MNHEY, CDR2 SMNVEV (reference sequence). The CDR3 sequence is CASSYNAGGTGELFF. The CDR3 DNA follows: TGTGCCAGCAGTTACAACGCGGGGGGGACCGGGGAGCTGTTTTTT.

V is TRBV13 and J is TRBJ1-6; D remains unclear. Trimming cost V 3 bases and J 5 bases, with 5 bases left between them. The CDR3 covers 13 residues. CDR1 and CDR2 (germline): PRHDT, FYEKMQ (reference sequence). This CDR3 is CASSFSNNSPLHF. Written as DNA, the CDR3 is TGTGCCAGCAGCTTCAGTAATAATTCACCCCTCCACTTT.